This T cell receptor (beta chain) was obtained from a study of early T cells in non-severe SARS-CoV-2 infection. Study overall: Sequencing was performed on bulk RNA from unsorted whole blood, leaving chains unpaired.

This clonotype has a count of ten or more. Antigen: not known. Study-wide findings and caveats: Matching against VDJdb likely underestimated virus-specific expansions, favoring anti-spike CD8.

This CDR3 has 13 amino acids. The V and J ends lost 2 bases and 5 bases respectively, with 8 bases between them. Germline-derived CDR1 and CDR2 are SGHRS and YFSETQ. Individually, cDNA molecules had unique molecular identifiers attached to them. TCRdb independently ran MiXCR on the 5' RACE reads; one entry per CDR3 protein. The sample yields some 48,000 distinct CDR3 sequences, around 10% seen once. Sequenced material: whole blood. The clonotype comes from an adult who was a healthcare worker with PCR-confirmed SARS-CoV-2 infection or an uninfected control (not recorded which). The chain is built from TRBV5-1 and TRBJ2-1, with D possibly matching TRBD1 (5 bases). CDR3 loop: CASSFDSNNEQFF. CDR3 DNA sequence: TGCGCCAGCAGCTTCGACAGTAACAATGAGCAGTTCTTC.